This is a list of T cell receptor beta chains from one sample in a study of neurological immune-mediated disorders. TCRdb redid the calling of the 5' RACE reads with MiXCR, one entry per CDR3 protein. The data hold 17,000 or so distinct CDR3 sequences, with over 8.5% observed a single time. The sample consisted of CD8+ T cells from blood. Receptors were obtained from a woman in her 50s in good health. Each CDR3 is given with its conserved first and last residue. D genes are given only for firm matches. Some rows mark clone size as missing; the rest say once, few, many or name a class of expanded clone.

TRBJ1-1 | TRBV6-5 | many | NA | CASSYQGNTEAFF | TGTGCCAGCAGTTACCAAGGGAACACTGAAGCTTTCTTT
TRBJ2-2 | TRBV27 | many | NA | CASLGGLGTGELFF | TGTGCCAGCCTTGGAGGTTTAGGGACCGGGGAGCTGTTTTTT
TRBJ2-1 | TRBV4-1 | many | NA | CASSQDRGDNEQFF | TGCGCCAGCAGCCAAGATAGGGGAGACAATGAGCAGTTCTTC
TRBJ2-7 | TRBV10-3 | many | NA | CAISGGGTRPYEQYF | TGTGCCATCAGTGGTGGCGGGACTCGCCCCTACGAGCAGTACTTC
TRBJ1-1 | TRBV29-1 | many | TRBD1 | CSVVYLQGAAEAFF | TGCAGCGTTGTGTATTTACAGGGGGCGGCTGAAGCTTTCTTT
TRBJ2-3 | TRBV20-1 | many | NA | CSARPRDSPRTDTQYF | TGCAGTGCTCGTCCCCGGGACTCCCCTCGCACAGATACGCAGTATTTT
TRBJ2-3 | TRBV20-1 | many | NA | CSALPGGSSTDTQYF | TGCAGTGCCCTACCCGGGGGCTCTAGCACAGATACGCAGTATTTT
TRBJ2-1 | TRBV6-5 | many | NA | CASSYDESSYNEQFF | TGTGCCAGCAGTTACGATGAGAGCTCCTACAATGAGCAGTTCTTC
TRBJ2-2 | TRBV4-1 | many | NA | CASSGRSTGELFF | TGCGCCAGCAGCGGGCGAAGCACCGGGGAGCTGTTTTTT
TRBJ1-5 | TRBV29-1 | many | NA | CSVRTDNSNQPQHF | TGCAGCGTTAGGACGGACAATAGCAATCAGCCCCAGCATTTT
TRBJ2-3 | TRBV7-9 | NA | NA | CASSPRTNAPADTQYF | TGTGCCAGCAGCCCGCGGACTAACGCGCCTGCAGATACGCAGTATTTT
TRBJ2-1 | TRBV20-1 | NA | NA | CSASSSSHNYNEQFF | TGCAGTGCTAGTAGTTCTAGTCACAATTACAATGAGCAGTTCTTC
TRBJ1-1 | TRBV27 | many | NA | CASSPGGRRTEAFF | TGTGCCAGCAGTCCCGGGGGTAGGCGCACTGAAGCTTTCTTT
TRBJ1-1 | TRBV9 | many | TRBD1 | CASSPNRGVNTEAFF | TGTGCCAGCAGCCCGAACAGGGGGGTGAACACTGAAGCTTTCTTT
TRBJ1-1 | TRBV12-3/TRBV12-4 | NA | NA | CASSPMTSMNTEAFF | TGTGCCAGCAGTCCTATGACATCTATGAACACTGAAGCTTTCTTT
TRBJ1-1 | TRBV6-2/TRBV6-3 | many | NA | CASSLGGSTEAFF | TGTGCCAGCAGCTTAGGGGGGAGCACTGAAGCTTTCTTT
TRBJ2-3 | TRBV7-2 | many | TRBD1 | CASSFRTGGVDTQYF | TGTGCCAGCAGCTTCCGGACAGGGGGCGTTGATACGCAGTATTTT
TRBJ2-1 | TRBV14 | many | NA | CASSPTYFGQFF | TGTGCCAGCAGCCCTACTTATTTTGGGCAGTTCTTC
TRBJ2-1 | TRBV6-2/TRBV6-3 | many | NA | CATSVGRSGYEQFF | TGTGCCACGTCCGTGGGACGCTCAGGCTATGAGCAGTTCTTC
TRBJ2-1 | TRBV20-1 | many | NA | CSAPTGIVYNEQFF | TGCAGTGCTCCCACAGGGATTGTCTACAATGAGCAGTTCTTC
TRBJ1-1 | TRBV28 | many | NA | CASSTDVAFF | TGTGCCAGCAGCACAGATGTCGCTTTCTTT
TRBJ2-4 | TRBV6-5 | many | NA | CASSSGAKNIQYF | TGTGCCAGCAGCTCCGGGGCCAAAAACATTCAGTACTTC
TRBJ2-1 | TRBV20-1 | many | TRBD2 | CSGQTSGVYNEQFF | TGCAGTGGGCAGACTAGCGGAGTTTACAATGAGCAGTTCTTC
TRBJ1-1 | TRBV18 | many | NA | CASSPNSLNTEAFF | TGTGCCAGCTCACCAAACAGTTTAAACACTGAAGCTTTCTTT
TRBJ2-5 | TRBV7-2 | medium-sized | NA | CASSLARQQETQYF | TGTGCCAGCAGCTTAGCTCGGCAGCAAGAGACCCAGTACTTC
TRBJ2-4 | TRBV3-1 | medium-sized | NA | CASSQELNSDIQYF | TGTGCCAGCAGCCAAGAGTTAAACTCCGACATTCAGTACTTC
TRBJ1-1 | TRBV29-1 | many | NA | CSVVNVGPNTEAFF | TGCAGCGTGGTAAACGTGGGGCCGAACACTGAAGCTTTCTTT
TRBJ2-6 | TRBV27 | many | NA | CASRTRDSGSGANVLTF | TGTGCCAGCAGAACCCGGGACTCCGGCTCTGGGGCCAACGTCCTGACTTTC
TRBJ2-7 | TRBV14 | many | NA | CASSPPRHIQRYEQYF | TGTGCCAGCAGCCCGCCCCGGCACATCCAGAGATACGAGCAGTACTTC
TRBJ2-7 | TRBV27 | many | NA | CASSDGPYGEQYF | TGTGCCAGCAGTGACGGACCTTATGGGGAGCAGTACTTC
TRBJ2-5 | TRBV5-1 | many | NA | CASSPAAPRQETQYF | TGCGCCAGCAGCCCGGCGGCGCCGAGACAAGAGACCCAGTACTTC
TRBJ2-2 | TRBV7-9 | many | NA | CASSGARGTGELFF | TGTGCCAGCAGCGGGGCCAGAGGCACCGGGGAGCTGTTTTTT
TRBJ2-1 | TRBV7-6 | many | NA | CASSLDTAGIPYNEQFF | TGTGCCAGCAGCTTAGATACTGCGGGAATCCCGTACAATGAGCAGTTCTTC
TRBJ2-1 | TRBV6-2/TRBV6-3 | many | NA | CASSYASGAYNEQFF | TGTGCCAGCAGTTATGCCTCAGGGGCTTACAATGAGCAGTTCTTC
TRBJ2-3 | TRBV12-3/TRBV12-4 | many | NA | CASSPGEGGEADTQYF | TGTGCCAGCAGTCCCGGGGAAGGGGGAGAGGCAGATACGCAGTATTTT
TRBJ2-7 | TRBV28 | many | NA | CASLREAGPYEQYF | TGTGCCAGCCTGAGGGAGGCAGGGCCCTACGAGCAGTACTTC
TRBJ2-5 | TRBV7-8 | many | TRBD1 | CASSFFPGTGGETQYF | TGTGCCAGCAGCTTTTTCCCCGGGACAGGGGGAGAGACCCAGTACTTC
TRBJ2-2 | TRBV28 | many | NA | CASSLYRLGGNTGELFF | TGTGCCAGCAGTTTATACCGATTGGGGGGGAACACCGGGGAGCTGTTTTTT
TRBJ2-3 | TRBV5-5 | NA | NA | CASSLEQGTDTQYF | TGTGCCAGCAGCTTGGAGCAGGGCACAGATACGCAGTATTTT
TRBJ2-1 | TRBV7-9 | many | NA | CASSLAKSRIEQFF | TGTGCCAGCAGCTTAGCGAAGTCTAGAATTGAGCAGTTCTTC
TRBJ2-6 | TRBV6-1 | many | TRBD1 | CASDTGQGESGANVLTF | TGTGCCAGCGATACGGGACAGGGGGAATCTGGGGCCAACGTCCTGACTTTC
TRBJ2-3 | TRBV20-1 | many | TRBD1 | CSAREGDRDTDTQYF | TGCAGTGCTAGAGAAGGGGACAGGGACACAGATACGCAGTATTTT